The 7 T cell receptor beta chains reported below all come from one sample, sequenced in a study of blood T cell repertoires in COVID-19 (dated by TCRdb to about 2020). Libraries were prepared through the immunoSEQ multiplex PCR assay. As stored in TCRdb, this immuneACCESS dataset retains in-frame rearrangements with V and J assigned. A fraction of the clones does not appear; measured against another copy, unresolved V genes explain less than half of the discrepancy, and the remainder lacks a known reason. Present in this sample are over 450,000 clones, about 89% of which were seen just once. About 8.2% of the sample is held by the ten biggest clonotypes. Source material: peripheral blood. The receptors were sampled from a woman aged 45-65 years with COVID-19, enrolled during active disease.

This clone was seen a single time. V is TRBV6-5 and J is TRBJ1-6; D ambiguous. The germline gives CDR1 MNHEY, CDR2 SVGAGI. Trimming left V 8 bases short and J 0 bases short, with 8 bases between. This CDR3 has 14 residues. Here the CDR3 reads CASGRSSYNSPLHF. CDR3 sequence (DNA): TGTGCCAGCGGCAGAAGCTCCTATAATTCACCCCTCCACTTT.

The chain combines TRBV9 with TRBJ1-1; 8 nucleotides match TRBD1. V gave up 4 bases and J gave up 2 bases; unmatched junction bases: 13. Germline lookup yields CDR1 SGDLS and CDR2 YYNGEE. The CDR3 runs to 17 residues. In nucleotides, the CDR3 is TGTGCCAGCAGCCCGAGGGGAGGGACAGGTTCAAACACTGAAGCTTTCTTT. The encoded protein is CASSPRGGTGSNTEAFF.

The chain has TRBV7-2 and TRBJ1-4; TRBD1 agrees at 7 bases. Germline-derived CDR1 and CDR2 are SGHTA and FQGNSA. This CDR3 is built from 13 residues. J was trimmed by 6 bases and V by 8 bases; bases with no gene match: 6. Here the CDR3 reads CASGTGDDEKLFF. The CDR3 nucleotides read TGTGCCAGCGGAACAGGGGATGATGAAAAACTGTTTTTT.

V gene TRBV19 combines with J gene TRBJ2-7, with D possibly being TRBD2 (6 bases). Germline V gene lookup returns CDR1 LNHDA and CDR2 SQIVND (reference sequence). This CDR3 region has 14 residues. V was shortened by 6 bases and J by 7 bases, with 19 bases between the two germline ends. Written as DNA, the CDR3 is TGTGCCAGTAGCCCGGGACTGGGCTATGGAGAGCAGTACTTC. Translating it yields CASSPGLGYGEQYF.

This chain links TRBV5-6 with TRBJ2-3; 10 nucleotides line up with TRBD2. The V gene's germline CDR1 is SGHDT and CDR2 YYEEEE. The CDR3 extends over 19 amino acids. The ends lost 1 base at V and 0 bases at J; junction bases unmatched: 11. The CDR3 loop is CASSLSQLAGHPSTDTQYF. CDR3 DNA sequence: TGTGCCAGCAGCTTGAGCCAACTAGCGGGGCACCCTAGCACAGATACGCAGTATTTT.

CDR3 in DNA: TGCGCCAGCAGGAGGGAAGGAGGGCTTGGAGAAAAACTGTTTTTT. Amino acids: CASRREGGLGEKLFF. The rearrangement uses TRBV5-1 and TRBJ1-4; D unclear. V gave up 5 bases and J gave up 8 bases, with 19 bases separating them. This CDR3 comprises 15 residues. Germline V gene data show CDR1 as SGHRS and CDR2 as YFSETQ. Full variable domain (missing parts from reference TRBV5-1 and TRBJ1-4): KAGVTQTPRYLIKTRGQQVTLSCSPISGHRSVSWYQQTPGQGLQFLFEYFSETQRNKGNFPGRFSGRQFSNSRSEMNVSTLELGDSALYLCASRREGGLGEKLFFGSGTQLSVL.

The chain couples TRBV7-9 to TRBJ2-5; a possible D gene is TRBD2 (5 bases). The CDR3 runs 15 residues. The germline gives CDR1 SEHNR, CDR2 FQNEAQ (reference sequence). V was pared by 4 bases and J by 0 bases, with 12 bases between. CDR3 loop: CASSSEGWDQETQYF. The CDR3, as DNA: TGTGCCAGCAGCTCTGAGGGCTGGGACCAAGAGACCCAGTACTTC.